This TCR beta chain was captured by sequencing in a study of blood T cells in healthy people across ages. Only a few counts were recorded for this clonotype. Then a second PCR, running about 6 to 12 cycles, was carried out with a sample-barcoded 5' primer and a J-beta primer mix. TCRdb reanalysed the 5' RACE reads using MiXCR and keeps one entry per CDR3 protein. The table lists some 1,800,000 distinct CDR3 sequences, more than 35% of them singletons. There are 17 residues in the CDR3. Trimming removed 6 bases from V and 0 bases from J; junction bases left unmatched: 10. The V gene's germline CDR1 is MNHNS and CDR2 SASEGT.

The clonotype originates from a human donor in good health. The V call is TRBV6-1, the J call TRBJ2-1; 8 bases match TRBD1. The source material was blood. The CDR3 region is CASRLTGALSSYNEQFF. CDR3 bases: TGTGCCAGCAGGTTGACAGGGGCCCTTAGCTCCTACAATGAGCAGTTCTTC.